A single sample is the source of the 8 T cell receptor beta chains below, sequenced in a study of blood T cell repertoires in COVID-19. Only in-frame clones appear in the TCRdb table, and some are missing; sequencing was by immunoSEQ multiplex PCR. Seen here are 300,000 or so clones, around 87% observed once, and the top ten hold 1%. The sample consisted of peripheral blood. The receptors shown here come from a man aged 50-59 years with active or convalescent COVID-19.

The V call is TRBV7-9, the J call TRBJ2-2, with a weak D call TRBD2 (6 bases). Germline V CDR1 and CDR2: SEHNR, FQNEAQ (reference sequence). The V end lost 6 bases, the J end lost 10 bases, and 24 bases lay between the germline ends. CDR3 length: 16 amino acids. CDR3 in DNA: TGTGCCAGCAGGCGGTACGGGGGACCGGATGGGTTGGAGCTGTTTTTT. Translated: CASRRYGGPDGLELFF.

The chain combines TRBV15 with TRBJ1-5, with no clear D. This CDR3 region has 15 residues. V was clipped by 1 base and J by 4 bases, with 11 bases between them. Germline values: CDR1 LNHNV, CDR2 YYDKDF (reference sequence). CDR3 nucleotides: TGTGCCACCAGCAGAGTCCTCTCGGGGAATCAGCCCCAGCATTTT. This encodes CATSRVLSGNQPQHF.

The chain carries TRBV5-6 and TRBJ1-2; 7 bases are a match to TRBD1. V was pared by 2 bases and J by 4 bases, with 8 bases of the junction left unmatched. The CDR3 extends over 15 amino acids. Germline assignment: CDR1 SGHDT and CDR2 YYEEEE. CDR3 nucleotide sequence: TGTGCCAGCAGCTTTCTGGACAGGCCGCTCTATGGCTACACCTTC. It encodes CASSFLDRPLYGYTF. Combining the CDR3 with reference TRBV5-6 and TRBJ1-2 gives the whole variable domain DAGVTQSPTHLIKTRGQQVTLRCSPKSGHDTVSWYQQALGQGPQFIFQYYEEEERQRGNFPDRFSGHQFPNYSSELNVNALLLGDSALYLCASSFLDRPLYGYTFGSGTRLTVV.

Remarks on this clone: This sample also contains other DNA sequences that code for the same CDR3. This chain joins TRBV28 and TRBJ1-1; possible D gene TRBD1, 5 bases. V lost 6 bases to trimming and J lost 5 bases, with 10 bases between them. The CDR3 runs 12 residues. Germline assignment: CDR1 MDHEN and CDR2 SYDVKM. DNA of the CDR3: TGTGCCAGCAGCCAGGGTGGTACTGAAGCTTTCTTT. It yields the protein CASSQGGTEAFF.

The genes are TRBV2 and TRBJ1-4, with a weak D call TRBD1 (5 bases). Germline CDR1 reads SNHLY; CDR2 reads FYNNEI. CDR3 length: 19 residues. V shed 7 bases and J shed 1 base, with 25 bases lying between them. The CDR3 bases are TGTGCCAGCACCTCAACGGGCCGCGGGGGGACGGGAACTAATGAAAAACTGTTTTTT. It yields the protein CASTSTGRGGTGTNEKLFF. The variable domain in full, with the rest retrieved from reference TRBV2 and TRBJ1-4, is EPEVTQTPSHQVTQMGQEVILRCVPISNHLYFYWYRQILGQKVEFLVSFYNNEISEKSEIFDDQFSVERPDGSNFTLKIRSTKLEDSAMYFCASTSTGRGGTGTNEKLFFGSGTQLSVL.

The gene calls are TRBV3-1 (or the pseudogene TRBV3-2) and TRBJ2-5, with 8 positions matching TRBD2. Trimming removed 3 bases from V and 3 bases from J; junction bases left unmatched: 0. The CDR3 is 13 amino acids. CDR1 LGHDT and CDR2 YNNKEL come from the germline V gene (reference sequence). The CDR3 loop is CASSQRGEETQYF. Here the CDR3 DNA reads TGTGCCAGCAGCCAGCGGGGGGAAGAGACCCAGTACTTC.

The J gene is TRBJ2-5, the V gene TRBV18; 8 bases are shared with TRBD1. Germline CDR1 and CDR2: KGHSH and LQKENI. The ends lost 2 bases at V and 3 bases at J; junction bases unmatched: 8. There are 16 residues in the CDR3. CDR3 region: CASSPTSQGAKETQYF. DNA for the CDR3: TGTGCCAGCTCACCAACGTCGCAGGGGGCGAAAGAGACCCAGTACTTC.

The chain employs TRBV7-8 and TRBJ1-5; D may be TRBD1 (5 bases). This CDR3 has 17 residues. CDR1 SGHVS and CDR2 FQNEAQ come from the germline V gene. Trimming stripped 1 base from V and 0 bases from J, with 13 bases between. CDR3 bases: TGTGCCAGCAGCTTAGAGGGGCGGATATATAGCAATCAGCCCCAGCATTTT. As protein: CASSLEGRIYSNQPQHF.